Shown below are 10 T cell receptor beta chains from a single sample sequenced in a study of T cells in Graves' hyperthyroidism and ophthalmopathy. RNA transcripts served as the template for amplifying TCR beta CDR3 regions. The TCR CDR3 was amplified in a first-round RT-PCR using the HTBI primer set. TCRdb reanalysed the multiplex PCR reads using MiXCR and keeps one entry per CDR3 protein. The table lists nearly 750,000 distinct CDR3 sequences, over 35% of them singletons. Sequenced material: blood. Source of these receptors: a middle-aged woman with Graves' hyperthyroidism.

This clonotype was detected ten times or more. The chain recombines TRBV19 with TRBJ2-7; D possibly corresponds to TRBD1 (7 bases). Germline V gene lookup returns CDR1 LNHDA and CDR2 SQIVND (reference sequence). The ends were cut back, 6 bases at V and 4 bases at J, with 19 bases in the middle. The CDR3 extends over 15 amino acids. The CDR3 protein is CASSKQGRTEYEQYF. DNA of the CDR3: TGTGCCAGTAGCAAACAGGGGAGGACCGAGTACGAGCAGTACTTC. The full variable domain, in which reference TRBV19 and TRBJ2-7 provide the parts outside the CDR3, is DGGITQSPKYLFRKEGQNVTLSCEQNLNHDAMYWYRQDPGQGLRLIYYSQIVNDFQKGDIAEGYSVSREKKESFPLTVTSAQKNPTAFYLCASSKQGRTEYEQYFGPGTRLTVT.

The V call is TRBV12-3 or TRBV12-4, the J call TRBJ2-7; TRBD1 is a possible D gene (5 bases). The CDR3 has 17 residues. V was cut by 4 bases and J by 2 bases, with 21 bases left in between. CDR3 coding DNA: TGTGCCAGCAGTTCACAAATTTTAGACAGAATAGCCTACGAGCAGTACTTC. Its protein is CASSSQILDRIAYEQYF.

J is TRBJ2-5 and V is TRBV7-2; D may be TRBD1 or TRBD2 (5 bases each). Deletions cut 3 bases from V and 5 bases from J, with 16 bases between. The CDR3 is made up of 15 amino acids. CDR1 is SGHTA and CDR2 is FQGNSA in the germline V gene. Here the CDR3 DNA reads TGTGCCAGCAGCTTTCCAGGGTCGGGGATGGAGACCCAGTACTTC. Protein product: CASSFPGSGMETQYF.

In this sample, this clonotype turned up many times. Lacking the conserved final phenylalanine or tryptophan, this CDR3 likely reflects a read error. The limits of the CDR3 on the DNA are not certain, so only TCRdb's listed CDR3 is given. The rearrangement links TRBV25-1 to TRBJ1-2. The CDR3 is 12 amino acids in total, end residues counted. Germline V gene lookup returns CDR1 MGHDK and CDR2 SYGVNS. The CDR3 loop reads CASSESKVGGGP.

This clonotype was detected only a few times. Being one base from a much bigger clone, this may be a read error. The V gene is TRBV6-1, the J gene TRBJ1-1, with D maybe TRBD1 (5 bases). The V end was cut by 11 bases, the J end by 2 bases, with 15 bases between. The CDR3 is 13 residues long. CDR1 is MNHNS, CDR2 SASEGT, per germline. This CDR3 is CAAIGTSNTEAFF. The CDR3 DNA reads TGTGCCGCTATCGGGACGTCTAACACTGAAGCTTTCTTT.

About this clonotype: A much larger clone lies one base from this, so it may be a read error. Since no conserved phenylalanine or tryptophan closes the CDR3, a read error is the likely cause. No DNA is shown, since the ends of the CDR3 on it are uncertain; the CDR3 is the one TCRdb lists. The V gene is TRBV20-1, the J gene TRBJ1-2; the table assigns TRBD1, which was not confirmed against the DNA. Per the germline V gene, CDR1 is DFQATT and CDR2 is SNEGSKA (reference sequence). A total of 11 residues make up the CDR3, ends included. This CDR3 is CSAMGQELSVN.

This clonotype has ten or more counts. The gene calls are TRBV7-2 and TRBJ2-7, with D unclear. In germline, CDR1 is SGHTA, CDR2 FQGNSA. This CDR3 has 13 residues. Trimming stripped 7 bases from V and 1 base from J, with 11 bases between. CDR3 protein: CASMDLRSYEQYF. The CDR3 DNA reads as TGTGCCAGCATGGACCTTCGGTCCTACGAGCAGTACTTC.

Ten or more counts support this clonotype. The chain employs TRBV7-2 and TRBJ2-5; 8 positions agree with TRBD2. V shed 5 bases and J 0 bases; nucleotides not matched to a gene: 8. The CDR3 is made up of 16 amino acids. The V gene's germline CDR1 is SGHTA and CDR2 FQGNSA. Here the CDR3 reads CASSRRSGGNQETQYF. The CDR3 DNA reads TGTGCCAGCAGCCGAAGGAGCGGGGGCAACCAAGAGACCCAGTACTTC.

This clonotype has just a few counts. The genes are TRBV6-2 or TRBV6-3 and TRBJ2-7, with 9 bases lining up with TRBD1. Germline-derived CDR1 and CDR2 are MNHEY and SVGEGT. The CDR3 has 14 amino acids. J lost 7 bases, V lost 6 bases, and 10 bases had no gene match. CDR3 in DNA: TGTGCCAGCAGGTCCGGGACAGGGCCTCGGGAGCAGTACTTC. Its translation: CASRSGTGPREQYF.

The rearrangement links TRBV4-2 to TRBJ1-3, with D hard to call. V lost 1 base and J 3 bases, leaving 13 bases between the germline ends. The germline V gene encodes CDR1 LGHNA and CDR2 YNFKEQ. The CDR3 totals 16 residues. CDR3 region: CASSQVEGLSGNTIYF. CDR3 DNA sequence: TGTGCCAGCAGCCAAGTTGAGGGTTTAAGTGGAAACACCATATATTTT.